This T cell receptor beta chain was documented in a study of blood T cells in healthy people across ages. Looking at the study overall: There was about one barcoded beta molecule captured by template switching per two T cells.

CDR1 and CDR2 (germline): SQVTM, ANQGSEA. The V gene end was trimmed by 4 bases and the J gene end by 8 bases; junction bases not matched to a gene: 1. The CDR3 spans 11 residues. A second about 7 to 12 cycle PCR used barcoded and J-beta primers. Each sample provided no less than 3 million CDR3-containing paired-end reads. One entry per CDR3 protein, called by TCRdb with MiXCR from the 5' RACE reads. This repertoire shows 850,000 to 1,300,000 distinct CDR3 sequences, 40% to 50% found once; its top ten account for approximately 19%. The chain employs TRBV29-1 and TRBJ1-2; 10 bases line up with TRBD1. The sequenced material came from blood. This receptor was identified in a woman aged 60-75 years in good health. CDR3 sequence reads: CSVGQGAGYTF. The CDR3 nucleotides read TGCAGCGTTGGACAGGGGGCAGGCTACACCTTC.